This TCR beta chain was retrieved from a study of blood T cell repertoires in COVID-19. The table came from immunoSEQ multiplex PCR; TCRdb's copy has only in-frame clones and leaves some out. The sample holds about 98,000 clones; roughly 80% are singletons and the top ten take about 10%. This clone has more than one count but fewer than ten. This sample includes further DNA sequences coding for the same CDR3. The CDR3 sequence is 13 residues long. Germline assignment: CDR1 MDHEN and CDR2 SYDVKM. V was clipped by 6 bases and J by 1 base, with 7 bases between them. The receptor was derived from an elderly woman with acute or convalescent COVID-19. This chain uses TRBV28 with TRBJ1-5; D unresolved. Sequencing was done on a sample of peripheral blood. CDR3 loop: CASRPGSNQPQHF. In DNA, the CDR3 is TGTGCCAGCAGGCCCGGGAGCAATCAGCCCCAGCATTTT.